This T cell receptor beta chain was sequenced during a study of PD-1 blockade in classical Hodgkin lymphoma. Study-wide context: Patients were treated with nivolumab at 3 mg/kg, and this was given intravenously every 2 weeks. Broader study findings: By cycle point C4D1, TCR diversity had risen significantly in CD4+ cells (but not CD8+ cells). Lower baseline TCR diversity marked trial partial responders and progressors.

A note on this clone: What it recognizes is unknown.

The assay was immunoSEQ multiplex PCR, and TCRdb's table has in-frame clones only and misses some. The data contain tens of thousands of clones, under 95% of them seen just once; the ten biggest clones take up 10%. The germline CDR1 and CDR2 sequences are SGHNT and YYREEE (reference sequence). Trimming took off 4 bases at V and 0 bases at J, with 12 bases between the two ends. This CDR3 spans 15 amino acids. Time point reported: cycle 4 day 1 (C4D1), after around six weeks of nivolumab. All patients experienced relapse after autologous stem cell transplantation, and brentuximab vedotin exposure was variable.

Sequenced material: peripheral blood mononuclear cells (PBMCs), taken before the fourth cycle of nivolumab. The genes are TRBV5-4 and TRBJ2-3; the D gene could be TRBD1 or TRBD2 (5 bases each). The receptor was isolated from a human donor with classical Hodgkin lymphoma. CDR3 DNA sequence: TGTGCCAGCAGCGCACCGGGACGCAGCACAGATACGCAGTATTTT. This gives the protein CASSAPGRSTDTQYF.